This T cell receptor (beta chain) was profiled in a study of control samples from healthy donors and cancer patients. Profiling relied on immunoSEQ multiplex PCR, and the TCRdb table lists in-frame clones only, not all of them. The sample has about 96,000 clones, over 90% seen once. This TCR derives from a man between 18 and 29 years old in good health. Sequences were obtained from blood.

As DNA, the CDR3 is TGCGCCAGCAGCCACGGGACTAGCGGAGAGCAGTACTTC. Its translation is CASSHGTSGEQYF. The chain carries TRBV4-1 and TRBJ2-7; 11 bases match TRBD2. The CDR3 totals 13 residues. With 3 bases clipped from V and 7 bases from J, the junction kept 2 bases outside the gene matches. Looked up from germline, CDR1 is MGHRA and CDR2 is YSYEKL.